Listed below are T cell receptor beta chains from one sample, sequenced in a study of T cell responses to AZD1222 COVID-19 vaccine. Profiling relied on immunoSEQ multiplex PCR, and the TCRdb table lists in-frame clones only, not all of them. The data show 85,000 to 110,000 clones, about 87% seen once. Specimen: peripheral blood, collected on day 0 of AZD1222 vaccination. These receptors were obtained from an adult in good health. Each CDR3 is given with its conserved first and last residue.

>TRBV19|TRBJ2-4
CASTGLAGVNIQYF
>TRBV5-1|TRBJ2-7
CASSAALQGAYEQYF
>TRBV27|TRBJ1-6
CASSLSQASSYNSPLHF
>TRBV6-4|TRBJ2-3
CASSEGTSTDTQYF
>TRBV11-2|TRBJ1-1
CASSSTANTEAFF
>TRBV6-4|TRBJ2-5
CASSRGPQETQYF
>TRBV4-2|TRBJ2-6
CASSQDRSAAGANVLTF
>TRBV2|TRBJ2-1
CASSEGQINEQFF
>TRBV9|TRBJ1-4
CASSVAQGRGENEKLFF
>TRBV2|TRBJ2-7
CASSLQGYEQYF
>TRBV6-5|TRBJ1-2
CASSYADGRKGYTF
>TRBV7-6|TRBJ1-4
CASSPQGQTNEKLFF
>TRBV30|TRBJ2-3
CAWGQGVSDTQYF
>TRBV2|TRBJ2-7
CASSGNGQGTGEQYF
>TRBV9|TRBJ2-7
CASSVEGDSTTYEQYF
>TRBV3-1/TRBV3-2|TRBJ1-5
CASSQSARANQPQHF
>TRBV30|TRBJ1-5
CAWNTGTPPQAQHF
>TRBV24-1|TRBJ2-1
CATSDPGQGGEQFF
>TRBV28|TRBJ1-1
CASSLIRGTEAFF
>TRBV11-2|TRBJ1-2
CASSLNDGSSGYTF
>TRBV28|TRBJ2-3
CASRSGLDTQYF
>TRBV28|TRBJ2-5
CASSLVGRFQETQYF
>TRBV6-2/TRBV6-3|TRBJ2-2
CASSSALAGNTGELFF
>TRBV2|TRBJ1-2
CASNRVRYGYTF
>TRBV27|TRBJ1-1
CASRFTGGTEAFF
>TRBV18|TRBJ2-1
CASSPGGRSYNEQFF
>TRBV12-5|TRBJ2-3
CASGPSGLVADTQYF
>TRBV6-6|TRBJ1-6
CASSKDQGANSPLHF
>TRBV18|TRBJ2-2
CASSRQGVGTGELFF
>TRBV2|TRBJ2-5
CASSEVLVGETQYF
>TRBV6-5|TRBJ1-2
CASSYSAGRYGYTF
>TRBV27|TRBJ1-2
CASSLSGGIRGYGYTF
>TRBV11-2|TRBJ2-1
CASSRTAGFSPGLNEQFF